This TCR beta chain was retrieved from a study of control samples from healthy donors and cancer patients. The CDR3 is 15 residues long. Germline V gene lookup returns CDR1 SNHLY and CDR2 FYNNEI. V was shortened by 6 bases and J by 5 bases, with 16 bases between the two germline ends. The method was immunoSEQ multiplex PCR; TCRdb's version includes in-frame clones alone and lacks a portion of them. Among around 250,000 clones listed, roughly four fifths were seen once. The specimen sequenced was PBMCs. The J gene is TRBJ1-4, the V gene TRBV2; possibly TRBD1 for D (5 bases). This clonotype was sampled from an older woman with lung cancer. The CDR3 here is CASRGLQSPNEKLFF. CDR3 in DNA: TGTGCCAGCAGGGGACTACAGTCACCGAATGAAAAACTGTTTTTT.